This is a list of T cell receptor beta chains from one sample in a study of blood T cell repertoires in COVID-19. Some clones are missing from TCRdb's copy, which holds only in-frame ones; the method was immunoSEQ multiplex PCR. The sample carries approximately 52,000 clones, 86% recorded once. The sequenced material came from peripheral blood. All receptors come from a man between 60 and 75 years old with acute or convalescent COVID-19. CDR3s include the opening cysteine and the closing phenylalanine or tryptophan. The D gene is left open where the match is weak. For some rows the clone size is stated as once, few or many, or as a class when expanded; others skip it.

>-|TRBV2|-|TRBJ1-1|13
CAITVIRLTEAFF
TGTGCCATCACGGTCATTCGTCTCACTGAAGCTTTCTTT
>-|TRBV20-1|-|TRBJ2-2|15
CSASLAAPNTGELFF
TGCAGTGCTAGTTTGGCTGCACCTAACACCGGGGAGCTGTTTTTT
>TRBD1|TRBV19|-|TRBJ2-1|17
CASSIRWLGQSYNEQFF
TGTGCCAGTAGTATACGCTGGTTGGGACAGTCCTACAATGAGCAGTTCTTC
>-|TRBV5-6|once|TRBJ2-5|16
CASSFMAERYQETQYF
TGTGCCAGCAGCTTCATGGCAGAGAGGTACCAAGAGACCCAGTACTTC
>-|TRBV7-2|-|TRBJ1-2|15
CASSDYIRTNYGYTF
TGTGCCAGCAGCGATTACATCAGAACTAACTATGGCTACACCTTC
>-|TRBV12-3/TRBV12-4|-|TRBJ1-5|13
CASSLQGSQPQHF
TGTGCCAGCAGTCTCCAGGGGAGCCAGCCCCAGCATTTT
>TRBD2|TRBV11-3|once|TRBJ2-3|15
CASSASGGPTDTQYF
TGTGCCAGCAGCGCAAGCGGGGGCCCCACAGATACGCAGTATTTT
>TRBD1|TRBV13|once|TRBJ2-1|13
CASSVDRDNEQFF
TGTGCCAGCAGCGTCGACAGGGACAATGAGCAGTTCTTC
>TRBD1|TRBV27|-|TRBJ2-4|14
CASRRTGGGNIQYF
TGTGCCAGCAGAAGGACAGGGGGTGGGAACATTCAGTACTTC
>TRBD1|TRBV19|-|TRBJ1-6|17
CASSTSVGQGLNSPLHF
TGTGCCAGTAGTACGTCCGTTGGACAGGGATTAAATTCACCCCTCCACTTT
>TRBD2|TRBV4-3|-|TRBJ2-7|16
CASSQGLAGPRGEQYF
TGCGCCAGCAGCCAAGGACTAGCGGGCCCCCGGGGAGAGCAGTACTTC
>TRBD1|TRBV2|-|TRBJ1-5|17
CASSEARGQGYNQPQHF
TGTGCCAGCAGTGAAGCGCGAGGACAGGGGTACAATCAGCCCCAGCATTTT
>-|TRBV20-1|-|TRBJ1-1|12
CSASNTNTEAFF
TGCAGTGCTAGTAACACGAACACTGAAGCTTTCTTT
>TRBD1|TRBV28|-|TRBJ1-1|13
CASSFRGRTEAFF
TGTGCCAGCAGTTTTAGGGGGCGGACTGAAGCTTTCTTT
>TRBD1|TRBV29-1|once|TRBJ2-3|15
CSVEGLRGPRDTQYF
TGCAGCGTTGAAGGTCTTAGGGGGCCCCGGGATACGCAGTATTTT
>TRBD1|TRBV2|-|TRBJ1-3|19
CASSDRKGTGGFSGNTIYF
TGTGCCAGCAGCGATAGAAAAGGGACAGGGGGATTCTCTGGAAACACCATATATTTT
>-|TRBV11-3|-|TRBJ2-2|14
CASSPTPGTGELFF
TGTGCCAGCAGCCCTACCCCGGGCACCGGGGAGCTGTTTTTT
>TRBD1|TRBV7-2|-|TRBJ1-2|14
CASSPIQGNYGYTF
TGTGCCAGCAGCCCCATACAGGGGAACTATGGCTACACCTTC
>TRBD1|TRBV9|-|TRBJ1-2|16
CASSLQPTGINYGYTF
TGTGCCAGCAGCTTACAACCGACAGGGATTAACTATGGCTACACCTTC
>TRBD1|TRBV10-3|-|TRBJ1-2|14
CAISSGQGLYGYTF
TGTGCCATCAGCTCCGGACAGGGACTCTATGGCTACACCTTC
>-|TRBV7-2|-|TRBJ2-2|12
CASSSYTGELFF
TGTGCCAGCAGCTCATACACCGGGGAGCTGTTTTTT
>-|TRBV2|-|TRBJ1-5|16
CASSEGVGIRNQPQHF
TGTGCCAGCAGTGAAGGAGTCGGGATACGCAATCAGCCCCAGCATTTT
>-|TRBV14|-|TRBJ2-7|14
CASSQALGPVEQYF
TGTGCCAGCAGCCAAGCGCTGGGCCCGGTCGAGCAGTACTTC
>TRBD1|TRBV6-5|-|TRBJ2-2|15
CASIWGQGDTGELFF
TGTGCCAGCATTTGGGGGCAGGGGGATACCGGGGAGCTGTTTTTT
>-|TRBV5-4|-|TRBJ1-6|16
CASSPSLDRANSPLHF
TGTGCCAGCAGCCCGAGCCTGGACAGAGCTAATTCACCCCTCCACTTT
>-|TRBV4-2|few|TRBJ1-2|15
CASSQETGSIPGYTF
TGTGCCAGCAGCCAAGAGACGGGGTCAATTCCCGGCTACACCTTC
>TRBD1|TRBV7-9|-|TRBJ1-2|13
CASSWDSRYGYTF
TGTGCCAGCAGCTGGGACAGCCGCTATGGCTACACCTTC
>-|TRBV19|-|TRBJ2-7|15
CASSAGQYSSYEQYF
TGTGCCAGTAGTGCGGGACAGTACTCCTCCTACGAGCAGTACTTC
>TRBD1|TRBV19|-|TRBJ2-5|15
CASSPRGQGSETQYF
TGTGCCAGTAGTCCCCGAGGACAGGGGTCGGAGACCCAGTACTTC
>TRBD1|TRBV5-1|-|TRBJ2-7|15
CASSLARDRGAEQYF
TGCGCCAGCAGCTTGGCCAGGGACAGGGGGGCCGAGCAGTACTTC
>TRBD1|TRBV9|-|TRBJ2-5|15
CASSAAGQGGETQYF
TGTGCCAGCAGCGCAGCGGGACAGGGGGGCGAGACCCAGTACTTC
>TRBD2|TRBV28|-|TRBJ2-1|15
CASSTLAGIGNEQFF
TGTGCCAGCAGTACCCTAGCGGGAATCGGCAATGAGCAGTTCTTC
>-|TRBV10-1|-|TRBJ2-7|12
CASSESRYEQYF
TGCGCCAGCAGTGAGTCTCGGTACGAGCAGTACTTC
>-|TRBV29-1|-|TRBJ1-1|12
CSVGREGGKAFF
TGCAGCGTTGGAAGGGAGGGGGGGAAAGCTTTCTTT
>TRBD1|TRBV4-1|-|TRBJ1-1|13
CASSQGTGVDAFF
TGCGCCAGCAGCCAAGGGACAGGGGTTGACGCTTTCTTT
>TRBD1|TRBV5-8|-|TRBJ1-5|15
CASSRGQGRNQPQHF
TGTGCCAGCAGCCGAGGACAGGGTCGGAATCAGCCCCAGCATTTT
>TRBD1|TRBV7-8|-|TRBJ2-1|14
CASSTQTGVNEQFF
TGTGCCAGCAGCACACAAACAGGGGTCAATGAGCAGTTCTTC
>TRBD2|TRBV3-1/TRBV3-2|once|TRBJ2-1|21
CASSLQGATSAAPSSYNEQFF
TGTGCCAGCAGCCTCCAGGGAGCCACTAGCGCAGCTCCGAGCTCCTACAATGAGCAGTTCTTC
>-|TRBV6-5|-|TRBJ1-5|13
CASSYAVSQPQHF
TGTGCCAGCAGTTACGCAGTTAGCCAGCCCCAGCATTTT
>-|TRBV6-5|-|TRBJ2-3|14
CASSYVRNTDTQYF
TGTGCCAGCAGTTATGTCAGAAACACAGATACGCAGTATTTT
>TRBD2|TRBV7-2|-|TRBJ2-1|16
CASSPVGSGGGNEQFF
TGTGCCAGCAGCCCCGTGGGGAGCGGGGGGGGCAATGAGCAGTTCTTC
>-|TRBV11-1|-|TRBJ2-5|13
CASRGDRQETQYF
TGTGCCAGCAGAGGTGACAGGCAAGAGACCCAGTACTTC
>-|TRBV4-1|once|TRBJ1-1|15
CASSQVSGGNTEAFF
TGCGCCAGCAGCCAAGTCTCAGGAGGGAACACTGAAGCTTTCTTT
>-|TRBV4-3|few|TRBJ2-5|14
CASSQVGAQETQYF
TGCGCCAGCAGCCAAGTGGGGGCTCAAGAGACCCAGTACTTC
>-|TRBV7-3|-|TRBJ1-5|13
CASSEDRFLPQHF
TGTGCCAGCAGCGAAGACAGGTTCCTGCCCCAGCATTTT
>-|TRBV6-5|-|TRBJ2-7|13
CASRVGRDYEQYF
TGTGCCAGCAGGGTTGGCAGGGACTACGAGCAGTACTTC
>TRBD2|TRBV15|few|TRBJ2-3|15
CATSRASGGADTQYF
TGTGCCACCAGCAGAGCTAGCGGGGGGGCAGATACGCAGTATTTT
>-|TRBV7-2|once|TRBJ1-2|14
CASSTKTGVYGYTF
TGTGCCAGCAGCACCAAGACAGGAGTCTATGGCTACACCTTC
>-|TRBV9|-|TRBJ1-5|15
CASSVDPGGNQPQHF
TGTGCCAGCAGTGTTGACCCCGGAGGGAATCAGCCCCAGCATTTT
>TRBD2|TRBV2|-|TRBJ2-1|15
CASSSSSGGYNEQFF
TGTGCCAGCAGTAGCAGCAGCGGGGGGTACAATGAGCAGTTCTTC